The rows below give T cell receptor beta chains drawn from one sample of a study of shared clonotypes between healthy human individuals. TCRdb keeps only in-frame clones here, not all; method: immunoSEQ multiplex PCR. Among fewer than 650,000 clones, 75% to 85% were seen once, and the ten largest hold over 10%. Sample: PBMCs. These receptors all stem from a woman aged 40 to 50 in good health. Some clones in this sample may be carry-over from other donors' samples. Both conserved end residues are part of each CDR3. A D gene is named only where the DNA matches it firmly. The listing skips clone size in some rows; elsewhere it reads once, few, many or a size class.

DNA | CDR3 | D | V | size | J
TGTGCCTGGGGGTATGGTGGGTCCTACAATGAGCAGTTCTTC | CAWGYGGSYNEQFF | NA | TRBV30 | NA | TRBJ2-1
TGCAGTGTTCCTGCCATGTCTGGCTACACCTTC | CSVPAMSGYTF | NA | TRBV20-1 | few | TRBJ1-2
TGTGCCAGCAGTTTGAGTATCTCGGGAGCCCTAGGGGATGAGCAGTTCTTC | CASSLSISGALGDEQFF | NA | TRBV28 | NA | TRBJ2-1
TGCGCCAGCAGCCAACCCACTAGCGGGACCTCCTACGAGCAGTACTTC | CASSQPTSGTSYEQYF | TRBD2 | TRBV4-1 | NA | TRBJ2-7
TGCGCCAGCAGCCCGGGACAGGGGAAGTCTGGCTACACCTTC | CASSPGQGKSGYTF | TRBD1 | TRBV5-1 | NA | TRBJ1-2
TGTGCCAGCAGCCTAGAGGGCAGAGACTATGGCTACACCTTC | CASSLEGRDYGYTF | NA | TRBV7-8 | NA | TRBJ1-2
TGTGCCAGCAGTACAGGGGGGCCCTACGAGCAGTACTTC | CASSTGGPYEQYF | TRBD1 | TRBV28 | NA | TRBJ2-7
TGTGCCAGCAGTTACCGCTACGAGCAGTACTTC | CASSYRYEQYF | NA | TRBV6-6 | NA | TRBJ2-7
TGCAGTGCTCGCGGAGACATTCAGTACTTC | CSARGDIQYF | NA | TRBV20-1 | NA | TRBJ2-4
TGCGCCAGCAGCTCTCGGGGGAGGAGGGATGAAGAACTGTTTTTT | CASSSRGRRDEELFF | NA | TRBV5-1 | many | TRBJ1-4
TGCGCCAGCAGCACCCGGACAGGGACCAACTATGGCTACACCTTC | CASSTRTGTNYGYTF | TRBD1 | TRBV5-1 | NA | TRBJ1-2
TGTGCCAGCTCACCAGGTCGGGGGGGAGTCGGCTACGAGCAGTACTTC | CASSPGRGGVGYEQYF | TRBD2 | TRBV18 | NA | TRBJ2-7
TGCAGCGTTGAACATAGCGCGAGCTCCTACAATGAGCAGTTCTTC | CSVEHSASSYNEQFF | NA | TRBV29-1 | NA | TRBJ2-1
TGTGCCAGCAGCTTATGGTTGCGGGAGGCCATGGAGACCCAGTACTTC | CASSLWLREAMETQYF | TRBD2 | TRBV11-2 | NA | TRBJ2-5
TGTGCCAGCTCACCTTCGAATAATGAGCAGTTCTTC | CASSPSNNEQFF | NA | TRBV18 | NA | TRBJ2-1
TGTGCCAGCAGCTCAGGTCCAGGCCGAGGCTCCTACGAGCAGTACTTC | CASSSGPGRGSYEQYF | NA | TRBV7-2 | once | TRBJ2-7
TGTGCCAGCAGGCCGGGACAGCTGGCAACTAATGAAAAACTGTTTTTT | CASRPGQLATNEKLFF | TRBD1 | TRBV2 | NA | TRBJ1-4
TGTGCCAGCAGTGAAGTAGGGGTTGGCAATCAGCCCCAGCATTTT | CASSEVGVGNQPQHF | NA | TRBV6-1 | NA | TRBJ1-5
TGTGCCACCAGCAGAGGAAAACTTGAAAAACTGTTTTTT | CATSRGKLEKLFF | NA | TRBV15 | NA | TRBJ1-4
TGTGCCATCTCGGGACAGGGAAGCAACATTCAGTACTTC | CAISGQGSNIQYF | TRBD1 | TRBV7-9 | many | TRBJ2-4
TGTGCCAGCAGTCCAACCGGGACAGATGGCTACACCTTC | CASSPTGTDGYTF | TRBD1 | TRBV2 | few | TRBJ1-2
TGTGCCAGCAGCTTATCGCGGCAGGGGAACACTGAAGCTTTCTTT | CASSLSRQGNTEAFF | NA | TRBV28 | NA | TRBJ1-1
TGTGCCAGCAGCAATAGCGGGAGGGCCTCTATAGGTACGCAGTATTTT | CASSNSGRASIGTQYF | TRBD2 | TRBV7-9 | few | TRBJ2-3
TGTGCCAGCAACTACCCCGGGGGCACTGAAGCTTTCTTT | CASNYPGGTEAFF | NA | TRBV5-8 | NA | TRBJ1-1
TGTGCCGGGACCCGGGACAGGATCTCCTACGAGCAGTACTTC | CAGTRDRISYEQYF | TRBD1 | TRBV30 | NA | TRBJ2-7
TGTGCCAGCAGTGTCCCCGGGAGGGATACGCAGTATTTT | CASSVPGRDTQYF | TRBD2 | TRBV25-1 | NA | TRBJ2-3
TGTGCCAGCAGCTTGGCGGGAGGAGAGACCCAGTACTTC | CASSLAGGETQYF | TRBD2 | TRBV5-4 | NA | TRBJ2-5
TGTGCCAGCAGTCAGGACAGGACCGGTGAGCAGTTCTTC | CASSQDRTGEQFF | TRBD1 | TRBV6-4 | NA | TRBJ2-1
TGCGCCAGCAGCCAAAGGGACACGAACACCGGGGAGCTGTTTTTT | CASSQRDTNTGELFF | NA | TRBV4-1 | NA | TRBJ2-2